What follows are 19 T cell receptor beta chains derived from one specimen sequenced in a study of T cell changes during pregnancy in multiple sclerosis. Some clones are missing from TCRdb's copy, which holds only in-frame ones; the method was immunoSEQ multiplex PCR. The repertoire consists of fewer than 90,000 clones, with over 80% occurring once and the leading ten covering over 0.8%. The sequencing here drew on peripheral blood, taken in the first trimester of pregnancy. These receptors were taken from a female donor with multiple sclerosis, enrolled in a pregnancy study.

This chain connects TRBV19 to TRBJ1-1, with D possibly matching TRBD1 (6 bases). Germline-derived CDR1 and CDR2 are LNHDA and SQIVND (reference sequence). The CDR3 runs to 16 residues. Trimming stripped 6 bases from V and 3 bases from J, with 20 bases between. CDR3: CASRRGSSGSDTEAFF. In nucleotides, the CDR3 is TGTGCCAGTAGAAGGGGGAGTTCTGGAAGTGACACTGAAGCTTTCTTT.

The chain carries TRBV6-1 and TRBJ2-7, with 12 bases fitting TRBD2. V was clipped by 1 base and J by 3 bases; unmatched bases: 1. The CDR3 sequence is 15 residues long. Germline CDR1 and CDR2: MNHNS and SASEGT. CDR3 bases: TGTGCCAGCAGTGAAGTGACTAGCGGGAGCTACGAGCAGTACTTC. Translation: CASSEVTSGSYEQYF.

V usage is TRBV6-5 and J usage is TRBJ1-2, with 7 bases lining up with TRBD1. Trimming cost V 0 bases and J 3 bases; bases outside gene matches: 1. The V gene's germline CDR1 is MNHEY and CDR2 SVGAGI. This CDR3 is 14 amino acids long. CDR3 coding DNA: TGTGCCAGCAGTTACTCGGGACAGTACTATGGCTACACCTTC. Translated, it gives CASSYSGQYYGYTF.

The CDR3 nucleotides read TGTGCCAGCCTGCCAACGGACTCGAACACTGAAGCTTTCTTT. Its translation is CASLPTDSNTEAFF. V and J are TRBV10-3 and TRBJ1-1; D ambiguous. The CDR3 sequence is 14 residues long. Germline V gene lookup returns CDR1 ENHRY and CDR2 SYGVKD. The ends were cut back, 10 bases at V and 1 base at J, with 16 bases in the middle.

The genes are TRBV7-8 and TRBJ1-3; the match to TRBD1 covers 9 bases. CDR1 is SGHVS and CDR2 is FQNEAQ in the germline V gene. The CDR3 extends over 16 amino acids. Trimming took 3 bases from V and 0 from J; bases not matched to a gene: 3. The CDR3 loop is CASSLTGGYSGNTIYF. The CDR3 DNA sequence: TGTGCCAGCAGCTTGACAGGGGGATACTCTGGAAACACCATATATTTT.

The chain joins TRBV19 to TRBJ1-5; no firm D call. V lost 1 base to trimming and J lost 0 bases, with 13 bases between them. The CDR3 spans 17 residues. Germline CDR1 LNHDA, CDR2 SQIVND (reference sequence). CDR3 coding DNA: TGTGCCAGTAGTATAGGCCCCCTAGATTATAGCAATCAGCCCCAGCATTTT. Encoded protein: CASSIGPLDYSNQPQHF.

V is TRBV5-4 and J is TRBJ2-2; TRBD2 agrees at 10 bases. The V and J ends lost 3 bases and 5 bases, in that order; junction bases with no gene match: 4. The CDR3 runs 15 residues. CDR1 is SGHNT, CDR2 YYREEE, per germline (reference sequence). The CDR3 sequence is CASSYSSGSTGELFF. The CDR3 coding sequence is TGTGCCAGCAGCTATTCTAGCGGGAGTACCGGGGAGCTGTTTTTT.

This clone was found a few times. The chain uses TRBV7-8 and TRBJ1-5; D is perhaps TRBD1 (5 bases). The CDR3 consists of 17 residues. Germline CDR1 is SGHVS and CDR2 is FQNEAQ. The germline V and J ends were trimmed by 2 bases and 3 bases, with 17 bases remaining between them. The CDR3 loop is CASSLTFGGSNNQPQHF. CDR3 nucleotide sequence: TGTGCCAGCAGCTTAACCTTCGGGGGATCCAACAATCAGCCCCAGCATTTT.

The chain recombines TRBV4-1 with TRBJ2-7; TRBD1 agrees at 9 bases. Germline V gene lookup returns CDR1 MGHRA and CDR2 YSYEKL. The CDR3 is made up of 16 amino acids. The V and J ends lost 5 bases and 5 bases, in that order; junction bases with no gene match: 13. The CDR3 loop is CASSLPRDRESDEQYF. The DNA of the CDR3 is TGCGCCAGCAGCTTACCCCGGGACAGGGAGTCGGACGAGCAGTACTTC.

The rearrangement links TRBV5-5 to TRBJ2-1, with 14 bases lining up with TRBD2. The CDR3 runs to 17 residues. The V gene end was trimmed by 0 bases and the J gene end by 7 bases; junction bases not matched to a gene: 6. Germline assignment: CDR1 SGHKS and CDR2 YYEKEE (reference sequence). The DNA of the CDR3 is TGTGCCAGCAGCTTGGGGGGAGGGACTAGCGGGAGAAATGAGCAGTTCTTC. Amino acid sequence: CASSLGGGTSGRNEQFF.

The chain joins TRBV27 to TRBJ1-5; D is perhaps TRBD1 (5 bases). V shed 4 bases and J shed 7 bases, with 11 bases lying between them. Germline CDR1 MNHEY, CDR2 SMNVEV (reference sequence). The CDR3 contains 13 residues. The DNA for the CDR3 is TGTGCCAGCAGTTGGTCGAGACAGCAGCCCCAGCATTTT. Amino acid sequence: CASSWSRQQPQHF.

This clone has only one observation. The chain links TRBV29-1 to TRBJ2-7, with 9 bases aligning to TRBD1. This CDR3 has 13 amino acids. The V gene end was trimmed by 6 bases and the J gene end by 0 bases; junction bases not matched to a gene: 3. CDR1 and CDR2 from the germline V gene are SQVTM and ANQGSEA. The CDR3 loop reads CSVRQGGSYEQYF. As DNA, the CDR3 is TGCAGCGTAAGACAGGGGGGCTCCTACGAGCAGTACTTC.

For the CDR3, the DNA is TGTGCCAGCAGCCCCTACGGCGGTTCGTCCTACGAGCAGTACTTC. This gives the protein CASSPYGGSSYEQYF. The genes are TRBV7-8 and TRBJ2-7; D is unclear. The germline V gene has CDR1 SGHVS and CDR2 FQNEAQ. With 5 bases removed from V and 1 base from J, the gap between germline ends came to 15 bases. The CDR3 runs to 15 residues.

The rearrangement links TRBV6-5 to TRBJ1-2; D is uncertain. The germline CDR1 and CDR2 sequences are MNHEY and SVGAGI. The germline V and J ends were trimmed by 4 bases and 0 bases, with 6 bases remaining between them. The CDR3 is 13 amino acids. This CDR3 reads CASSSTPNYGYTF. The CDR3 DNA reads as TGTGCCAGCAGTTCGACACCTAACTATGGCTACACCTTC.

The J gene is TRBJ2-1, the V gene TRBV2; no firm D call. V dropped 3 bases and J dropped 6 bases, with 9 bases sitting between them. Germline lookup yields CDR1 SNHLY and CDR2 FYNNEI. This CDR3 has 13 residues. The CDR3 sequence: CASSEGTPNEQFF. The CDR3 DNA reads as TGTGCCAGCAGTGAGGGCACACCCAATGAGCAGTTCTTC.

The chain is built from TRBV27 and TRBJ2-7, with TRBD1 matching 11 bases. The trim removed 3 bases at V and 6 bases at J, leaving 7 bases unmatched. The V gene's germline CDR1 is MNHEY and CDR2 SMNVEV (reference sequence). The CDR3 extends over 15 amino acids. The CDR3 bases are TGTGCCAGCAGTTTTGGGACAGGGGGTTTGGTCGAGCAGTACTTC. This translates into CASSFGTGGLVEQYF.

This clone was found once. This rearrangement joins TRBV18 to TRBJ1-5; 10 bases align to TRBD1. Germline V CDR1 and CDR2: KGHSH, LQKENI. CDR3 length equals 15 residues. The ends lost 3 bases at V and 5 bases at J; junction bases unmatched: 4. The CDR3 is CASSPGTGADQPQHF. The CDR3 DNA reads TGTGCCAGCTCACCTGGGACAGGGGCTGATCAGCCCCAGCATTTT.

The V call is TRBV5-1, the J call TRBJ2-6; 9 bases align to TRBD1. CDR3 size: 17 residues. After removal of 0 bases from V and 4 bases from J, the junction contained 5 bases not matched to a gene. Germline V lookup: CDR1 SGHRS, CDR2 YFSETQ. This chain's CDR3 is CASSLGDRVSGANVLTF. The DNA for the CDR3 is TGCGCCAGCAGCTTGGGGGACAGGGTCTCCGGGGCCAACGTCCTGACTTTC.

The CDR3 DNA reads as TGTGCCAGCAGTCTGGGAGGGGGCACTGAAGCTTTCTTT. This gives the protein CASSLGGGTEAFF. The chain recombines TRBV6-6 with TRBJ1-1, with D perhaps matching TRBD1 (6 bases). The CDR3 spans 13 residues. Trimming shortened V by 5 bases and J by 4 bases, and 11 bases separated the two germline ends. From germline, CDR1 is MNHNY and CDR2 SVGAGI (reference sequence).